This T cell receptor beta chain was identified during a study of T cell responses to AZD1222 COVID-19 vaccine. Broader study findings: Repertoires in all cases were sampled only once the peak T cell response had passed.

As concerns this clone: Its antigen remains unknown.

Produced via immunoSEQ multiplex PCR; TCRdb's table is partial and in-frame only. The sample contains 100,000 to 110,000 clones, about 87% of which appear only once. Per the germline V gene, CDR1 is SEHNR and CDR2 is FQNEAQ (reference sequence). CDR3 length: 19 residues. V shed 3 bases, J shed 5 bases, and the junction held 11 bases outside the gene matches. The specimen comprised peripheral blood, sampled on day 0 of AZD1222 vaccination. The source is an adult in good health. This chain connects TRBV7-9 to TRBJ2-4, with 15 nucleotides matching TRBD2. The chain's CDR3 is CASSFVGLAGGALQNIQYF. The CDR3, as DNA: TGTGCCAGCAGCTTCGTGGGACTAGCGGGGGGCGCGCTTCAAAACATTCAGTACTTC.